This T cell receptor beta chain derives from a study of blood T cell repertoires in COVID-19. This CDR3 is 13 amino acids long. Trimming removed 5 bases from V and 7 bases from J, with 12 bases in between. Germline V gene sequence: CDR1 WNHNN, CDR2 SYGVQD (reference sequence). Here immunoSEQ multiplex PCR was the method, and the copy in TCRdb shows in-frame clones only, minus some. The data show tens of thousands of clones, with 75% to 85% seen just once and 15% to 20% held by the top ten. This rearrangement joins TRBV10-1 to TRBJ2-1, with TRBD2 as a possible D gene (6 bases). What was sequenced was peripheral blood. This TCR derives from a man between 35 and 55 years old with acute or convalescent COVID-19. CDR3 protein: CASSHPGRNEQFF. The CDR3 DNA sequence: TGCGCCAGCAGTCATCCGGGGAGGAATGAGCAGTTCTTC.